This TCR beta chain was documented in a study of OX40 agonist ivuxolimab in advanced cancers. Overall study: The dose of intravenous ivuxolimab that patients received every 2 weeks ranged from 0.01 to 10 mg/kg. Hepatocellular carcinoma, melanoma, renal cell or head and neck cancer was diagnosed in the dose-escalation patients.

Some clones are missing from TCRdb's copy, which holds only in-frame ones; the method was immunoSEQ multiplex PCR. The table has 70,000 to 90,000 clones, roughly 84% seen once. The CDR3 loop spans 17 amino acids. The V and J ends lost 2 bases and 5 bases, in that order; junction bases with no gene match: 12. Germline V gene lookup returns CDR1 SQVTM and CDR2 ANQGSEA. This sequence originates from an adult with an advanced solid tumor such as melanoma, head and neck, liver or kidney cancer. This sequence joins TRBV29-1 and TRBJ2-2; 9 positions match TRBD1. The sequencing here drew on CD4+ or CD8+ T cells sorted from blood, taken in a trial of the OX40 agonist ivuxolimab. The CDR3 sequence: CSVEIGRGTGMTGELFF. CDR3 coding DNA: TGCAGCGTTGAAATAGGGAGAGGGACAGGGATGACCGGGGAGCTGTTTTTT.